One sample yielded the 14 T cell receptor beta chains listed below, sequenced in a study of graft-versus-host responses after intestinal transplantation. Their antigens remain unidentified. Sequenced by immunoSEQ multiplex PCR; TCRdb stores in-frame clones only, minus some. The data contain fewer than 95,000 clones, roughly 91% of them seen just once; the ten biggest clones take up roughly 2%. Sample: unstimulated CD8+ T cells sorted from spleen or lymph node cells, taken before intestinal transplant. These receptors all come from a human donor who received an intestinal transplant.

About this clone: Other nucleotide sequences from this sample produce the same CDR3. J is TRBJ2-1 and V is TRBV10-2; 11 nucleotides line up with TRBD2. Unmatched junction bases numbered 4, after V lost 3 bases and J lost 6 bases. The CDR3 consists of 15 residues. Looked up from germline, CDR1 is WSHSY and CDR2 is SAAADI. The CDR3 loop reads CASSEWLAGGNEQFF. DNA for the CDR3: TGCGCCAGCAGTGAATGGCTAGCGGGGGGCAATGAGCAGTTCTTC.

The chain links TRBV9 to TRBJ2-7; tentative D call: TRBD2 (6 bases). The germline V gene encodes CDR1 SGDLS and CDR2 YYNGEE. V was cut by 0 bases and J by 7 bases, with 11 bases left in between. The CDR3 is made up of 13 amino acids. CDR3 amino acids: CASSVGSGGEQYF. As DNA, the CDR3 is TGTGCCAGCAGCGTAGGTAGCGGTGGAGAGCAGTACTTC.

CDR3 sequence: CASSVTGHGEQFF. DNA of the CDR3: TGTGCCAGCAGCGTAACAGGACACGGTGAGCAGTTCTTC. The V and J genes are TRBV5-8 and TRBJ2-1; TRBD1 might be the D (5 bases). CDR3 size: 13 residues. CDR1 SGHTS and CDR2 YDEGEE come from the germline V gene. V was trimmed by 4 bases and J by 9 bases, leaving 14 bases between them.

In this sample, this clone turned up once. The rearrangement uses TRBV9 and TRBJ2-6; no clear D. Trimming left V 0 bases short and J 0 bases short, with 4 bases between. From germline, CDR1 is SGDLS and CDR2 YYNGEE. CDR3 length equals 15 residues. The CDR3 DNA is TGTGCCAGCAGCGTAGTAAACTCTGGGGCCAACGTCCTGACTTTC. This encodes CASSVVNSGANVLTF. The variable domain in full, with the rest retrieved from reference TRBV9 and TRBJ2-6, is DSGVTQTPKHLITATGQRVTLRCSPRSGDLSVYWYQQSLDQGLQFLIQYYNGEERAKGNILERFSAQQFPDLHSELNLSSLELGDSALYFCASSVVNSGANVLTFGAGSRLTVL.

This rearrangement joins TRBV2 to TRBJ2-1; 11 bases agree with TRBD2. CDR3 length: 15 amino acids. The J segment lost 3 bases and the V segment lost 8 bases, leaving 6 bases of the junction unmatched. CDR1 is SNHLY and CDR2 is FYNNEI in the germline V gene. The CDR3 reads CASRGTSGYYNEQFF. CDR3 sequence (DNA): TGTGCCAGCCGGGGGACTAGCGGCTACTACAATGAGCAGTTCTTC.

This clone was counted a single time. The chain recombines TRBV19 with TRBJ2-1, with 8 nucleotides matching TRBD2. CDR3 size: 15 residues. V trimming: 4 bases; J trimming: 4 bases; junction bases outside the gene matches: 6. Germline CDR1 reads LNHDA; CDR2 reads SQIVND (reference sequence). CDR3: CASSRAGGSYNEQFF. DNA for the CDR3: TGTGCCAGTAGTAGGGCGGGGGGCAGTTACAATGAGCAGTTCTTC.

The chain recombines TRBV30 with TRBJ2-2; TRBD2 matches at 8 bases. V was pared by 6 bases and J by 4 bases, with 7 bases of the junction left unmatched. Germline CDR1 GTSNPN, CDR2 SVGIG (reference sequence). There are 14 residues in the CDR3. The CDR3, as DNA: TGTGCCTGTAGAGCGGGGGAGGGCACCGGGGAGCTGTTTTTT. Protein: CACRAGEGTGELFF.

This chain connects TRBV7-9 to TRBJ1-1, with D perhaps TRBD1 (6 bases). The V gene's germline CDR1 is SEHNR and CDR2 FQNEAQ (reference sequence). CDR3 length equals 13 residues. V shed 6 bases and J shed 2 bases, with 10 bases lying between them. The CDR3 DNA reads as TGTGCCAGCAGGAAGGGGGTTAACACTGAAGCTTTCTTT. This gives the protein CASRKGVNTEAFF. Full variable domain (missing parts from reference TRBV7-9 and TRBJ1-1): DTGVSQNPRHKITKRGQNVTFRCDPISEHNRLYWYRQTLGQGPEFLTYFQNEAQLEKSRLLSDRFSAERPKGSFSTLEIQRTEQGDSAMYLCASRKGVNTEAFFGQGTRLTVV.

CDR3: CASSLSNEGVYGYTF. CDR3 bases: TGTGCCAGCAGTTTATCTAACGAAGGGGTGTATGGCTACACCTTC. The chain uses TRBV27 and TRBJ1-2; the D gene is possibly TRBD1 (5 bases). Trimming shortened V by 0 bases and J by 5 bases, and 13 bases separated the two germline ends. From germline, CDR1 is MNHEY and CDR2 SMNVEV (reference sequence). The CDR3 is 15 amino acids.

This clone was found once. This chain links TRBV19 with TRBJ1-2, with TRBD1 identical over 7 bases. Germline CDR1 and CDR2: LNHDA and SQIVND (reference sequence). This CDR3 spans 15 amino acids. The V and J ends lost 4 bases and 6 bases, in that order; junction bases with no gene match: 11. CDR3 sequence (DNA): TGTGCCAGTAGTACCCTCTCATCAGGGGGGAATGGCTACACCTTC. This translates into CASSTLSSGGNGYTF.

V gene TRBV10-3 combines with J gene TRBJ2-1; D is unclear. Germline-derived CDR1 and CDR2 are ENHRY and SYGVKD. The germline V and J ends were trimmed by 10 bases and 0 bases, with 4 bases remaining between them. The CDR3 spans 11 residues. The CDR3 protein is CATFSYNEQFF. In DNA form, the CDR3 reads TGTGCCACGTTCTCCTACAATGAGCAGTTCTTC.

This clone was picked up one time. The chain has TRBV27 and TRBJ2-3; 7 bases are shared with TRBD2. This CDR3 is built from 14 residues. Trimming removed 3 bases from V and 3 bases from J; junction bases left unmatched: 3. Germline V lookup: CDR1 MNHEY, CDR2 SMNVEV (reference sequence). The CDR3, as DNA: TGTGCCAGCAGTTTGACTAGCAGTACAGATACGCAGTATTTT. This translates into CASSLTSSTDTQYF.

V usage is TRBV5-8 and J usage is TRBJ2-7; the match to TRBD1 covers 11 bases. Germline V gene sequence: CDR1 SGHTS, CDR2 YDEGEE. This CDR3 contains 15 residues. V was pared by 0 bases and J by 7 bases, with 6 bases of the junction left unmatched. CDR3 DNA: TGTGCCAGCAGCTTGGCTGGGACAGGGGGTGGGGAGCAGTACTTC. It codes for CASSLAGTGGGEQYF.

This clone was detected once. The rearrangement joins TRBV7-2 to TRBJ1-3, with D possibly matching TRBD1 (5 bases). V lost 5 bases, J lost 4 bases, and 18 bases lay in between. The CDR3 sequence is 16 residues long. Looked up from germline, CDR1 is SGHTA and CDR2 is FQGNSA. The CDR3 sequence: CASSPEDGGYGNTIYF. CDR3 DNA sequence: TGTGCCAGCAGCCCCGAGGACGGGGGATACGGAAACACCATATATTTT. The full variable domain, with the rest looked up from reference TRBV7-2 and TRBJ1-3, is GAGVSQSPSNKVTEKGKDVELRCDPISGHTALYWYRQSLGQGLEFLIYFQGNSAPDKSGLPSDRFSAERTGGSVSTLTIQRTQQEDSAVYLCASSPEDGGYGNTIYFGEGSWLTVV.